This T cell receptor (beta chain) was observed in a study of blood T cells in healthy people across ages. Germline V lookup: CDR1 DFQATT, CDR2 SNEGSKA (reference sequence). With V trimmed by 6 bases and J by 5 bases, 13 bases remained unmatched. The CDR3 contains 15 residues. Combining a sample-barcoded 5' primer with a J-beta primer mix, a second PCR ran for about 7 to 12 cycles. Every cDNA was tagged by a template-switch adaptor with 12 random nucleotides. From each sample, at least 2.5 million paired-end reads containing CDR3 were obtained. A single record per CDR3 protein comes from TCRdb applying MiXCR to the 5' RACE reads. The sample has about 900,000 distinct CDR3 sequences; approximately 59% are singletons.

The chain links TRBV20-1 to TRBJ2-3; TRBD1 aligns across 8 bases. Sequences were obtained from blood. This receptor was taken from a man aged 30 to 45 in good health. In DNA, the CDR3 is TGCAGTGCCCACTTACCGGGACAGGCTGGAGATACGCAGTATTTT. Its protein product is CSAHLPGQAGDTQYF.